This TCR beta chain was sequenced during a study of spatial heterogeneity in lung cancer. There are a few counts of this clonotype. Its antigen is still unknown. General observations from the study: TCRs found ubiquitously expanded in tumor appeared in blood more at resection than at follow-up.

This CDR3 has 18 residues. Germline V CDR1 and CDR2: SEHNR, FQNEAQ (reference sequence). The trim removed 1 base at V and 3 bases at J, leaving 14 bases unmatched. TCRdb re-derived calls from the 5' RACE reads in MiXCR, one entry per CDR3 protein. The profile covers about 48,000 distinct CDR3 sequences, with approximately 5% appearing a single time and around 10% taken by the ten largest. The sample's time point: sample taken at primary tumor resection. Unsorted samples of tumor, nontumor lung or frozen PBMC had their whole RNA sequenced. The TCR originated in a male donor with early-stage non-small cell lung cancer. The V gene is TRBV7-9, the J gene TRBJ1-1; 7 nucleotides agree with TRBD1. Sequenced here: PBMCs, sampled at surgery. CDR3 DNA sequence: TGTGCCAGCAGCTTAGGGAATCGGGTACAGGGGCGGGACACTGAAGCTTTCTTT. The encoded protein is CASSLGNRVQGRDTEAFF.